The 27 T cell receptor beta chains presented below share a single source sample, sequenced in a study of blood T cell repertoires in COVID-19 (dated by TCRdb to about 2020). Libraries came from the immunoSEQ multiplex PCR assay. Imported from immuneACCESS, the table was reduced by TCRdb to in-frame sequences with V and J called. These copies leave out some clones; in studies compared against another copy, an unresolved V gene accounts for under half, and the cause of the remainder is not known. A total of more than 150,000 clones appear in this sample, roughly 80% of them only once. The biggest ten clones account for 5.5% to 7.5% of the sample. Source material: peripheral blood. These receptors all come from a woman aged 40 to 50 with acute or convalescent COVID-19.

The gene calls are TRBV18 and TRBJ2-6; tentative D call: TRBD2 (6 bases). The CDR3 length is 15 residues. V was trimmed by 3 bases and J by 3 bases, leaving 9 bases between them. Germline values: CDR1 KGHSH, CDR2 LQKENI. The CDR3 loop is CASSPRDFGANVLTF. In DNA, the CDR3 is TGTGCCAGCTCACCTCGGGACTTTGGGGCCAACGTCCTGACTTTC.

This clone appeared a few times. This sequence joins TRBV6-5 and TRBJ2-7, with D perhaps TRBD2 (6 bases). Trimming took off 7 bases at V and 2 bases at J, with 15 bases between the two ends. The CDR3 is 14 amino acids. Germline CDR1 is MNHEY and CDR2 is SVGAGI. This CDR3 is CASTLADLTYEQYF. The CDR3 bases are TGTGCCAGCACCTTAGCGGACCTTACCTACGAGCAGTACTTC.

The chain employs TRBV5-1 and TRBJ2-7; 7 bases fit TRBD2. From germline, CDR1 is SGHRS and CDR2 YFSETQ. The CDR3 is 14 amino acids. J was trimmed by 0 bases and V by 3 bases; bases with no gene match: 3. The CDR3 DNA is TGCGCCAGCAGCTCAGCGGGACTCTCCTACGAGCAGTACTTC. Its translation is CASSSAGLSYEQYF. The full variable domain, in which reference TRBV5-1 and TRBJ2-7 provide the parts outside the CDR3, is KAGVTQTPRYLIKTRGQQVTLSCSPISGHRSVSWYQQTPGQGLQFLFEYFSETQRNKGNFPGRFSGRQFSNSRSEMNVSTLELGDSALYLCASSSAGLSYEQYFGPGTRLTVT.

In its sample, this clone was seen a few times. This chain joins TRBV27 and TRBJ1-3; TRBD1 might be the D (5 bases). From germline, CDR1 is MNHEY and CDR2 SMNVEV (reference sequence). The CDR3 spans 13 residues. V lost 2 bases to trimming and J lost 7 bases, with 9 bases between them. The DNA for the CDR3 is TGTGCCAGCAGTTTAAATGCAGGGAACACCATATATTTT. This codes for CASSLNAGNTIYF.

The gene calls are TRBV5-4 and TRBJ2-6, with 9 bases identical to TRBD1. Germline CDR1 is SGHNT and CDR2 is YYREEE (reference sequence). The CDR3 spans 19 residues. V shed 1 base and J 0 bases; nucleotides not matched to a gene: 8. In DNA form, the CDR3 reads TGTGCCAGCAGCTTGCCGGACAGGGGCACCTTCTCTGGGGCCAACGTCCTGACTTTC. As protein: CASSLPDRGTFSGANVLTF.

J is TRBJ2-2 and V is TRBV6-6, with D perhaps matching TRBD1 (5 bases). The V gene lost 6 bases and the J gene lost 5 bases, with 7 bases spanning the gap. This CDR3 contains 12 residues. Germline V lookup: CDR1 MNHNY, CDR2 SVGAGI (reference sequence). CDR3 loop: CASSAGTGELFF. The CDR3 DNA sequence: TGTGCCAGCAGCGCAGGGACCGGGGAGCTGTTTTTT.

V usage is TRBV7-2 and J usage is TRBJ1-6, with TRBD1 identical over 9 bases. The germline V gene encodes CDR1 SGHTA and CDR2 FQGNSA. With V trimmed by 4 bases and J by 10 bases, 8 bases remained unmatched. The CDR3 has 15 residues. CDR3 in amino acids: CASSYRGHKGSPLHF. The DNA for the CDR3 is TGTGCCAGCAGCTACAGGGGGCACAAGGGGTCACCCCTCCACTTT.

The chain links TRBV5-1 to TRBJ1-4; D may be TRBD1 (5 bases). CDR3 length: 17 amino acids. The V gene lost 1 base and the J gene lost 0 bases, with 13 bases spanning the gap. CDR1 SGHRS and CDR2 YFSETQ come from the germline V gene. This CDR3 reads CASSLYGGEATNEKLFF. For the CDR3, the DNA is TGCGCCAGCAGCTTGTATGGGGGGGAGGCAACTAATGAAAAACTGTTTTTT.

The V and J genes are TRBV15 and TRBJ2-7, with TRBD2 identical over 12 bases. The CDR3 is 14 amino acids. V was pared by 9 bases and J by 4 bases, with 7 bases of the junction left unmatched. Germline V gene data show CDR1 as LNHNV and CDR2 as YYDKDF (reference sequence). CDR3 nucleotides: TGTGCCACTCGCGAGACTAGCGGGAGTTACGAGCAGTACTTC. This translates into CATRETSGSYEQYF.

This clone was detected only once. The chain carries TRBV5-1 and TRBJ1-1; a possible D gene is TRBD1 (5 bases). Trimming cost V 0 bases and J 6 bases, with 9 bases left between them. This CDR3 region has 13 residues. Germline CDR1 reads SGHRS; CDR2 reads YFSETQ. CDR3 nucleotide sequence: TGCGCCAGCAGCTTGGAACCAGGGCCTGAAGCTTTCTTT. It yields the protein CASSLEPGPEAFF.

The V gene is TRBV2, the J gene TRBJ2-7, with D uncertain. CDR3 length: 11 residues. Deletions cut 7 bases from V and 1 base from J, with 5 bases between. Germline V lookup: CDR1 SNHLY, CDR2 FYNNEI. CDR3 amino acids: CASTYSYEQYF. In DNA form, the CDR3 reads TGTGCCAGCACGTATTCCTACGAGCAGTACTTC.

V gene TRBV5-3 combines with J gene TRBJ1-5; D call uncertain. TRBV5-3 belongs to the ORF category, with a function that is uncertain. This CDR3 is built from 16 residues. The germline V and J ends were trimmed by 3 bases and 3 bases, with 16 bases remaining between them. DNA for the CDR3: TGTGCCAGAAGCTCCTATCCGGGAAAGAACAATCAGCCCCAGCATTTT. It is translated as CARSSYPGKNNQPQHF.

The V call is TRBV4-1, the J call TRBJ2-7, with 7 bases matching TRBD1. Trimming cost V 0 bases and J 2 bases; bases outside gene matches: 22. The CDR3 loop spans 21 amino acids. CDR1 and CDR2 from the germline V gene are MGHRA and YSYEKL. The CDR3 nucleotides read TGCGCCAGCAGCCAAGACCCTCCAGTTCGTCTACCCGACAGGGACCCCTACGAGCAGTACTTC. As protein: CASSQDPPVRLPDRDPYEQYF.

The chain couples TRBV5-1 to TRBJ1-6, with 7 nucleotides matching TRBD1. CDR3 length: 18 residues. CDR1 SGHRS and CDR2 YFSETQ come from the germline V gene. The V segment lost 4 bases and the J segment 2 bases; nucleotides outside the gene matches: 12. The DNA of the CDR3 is TGCGCCAGCAGCACCTCTACCCGGACAGGAGCCTATAATTCACCCCTCCACTTT. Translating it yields CASSTSTRTGAYNSPLHF.

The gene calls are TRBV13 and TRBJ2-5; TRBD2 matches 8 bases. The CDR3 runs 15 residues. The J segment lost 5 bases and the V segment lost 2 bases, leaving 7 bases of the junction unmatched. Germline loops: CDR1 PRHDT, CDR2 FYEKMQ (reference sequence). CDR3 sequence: CASSLRSAGDETQYF. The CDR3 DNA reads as TGTGCCAGCAGCTTAAGATCAGCGGGAGATGAGACCCAGTACTTC.

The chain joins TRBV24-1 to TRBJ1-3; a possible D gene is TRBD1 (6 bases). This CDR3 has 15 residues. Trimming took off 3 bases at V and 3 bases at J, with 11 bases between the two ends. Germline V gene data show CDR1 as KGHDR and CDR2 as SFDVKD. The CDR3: CATSDKRDIGNTIYF. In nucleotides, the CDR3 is TGTGCCACCAGTGATAAGCGGGACATTGGAAACACCATATATTTT.

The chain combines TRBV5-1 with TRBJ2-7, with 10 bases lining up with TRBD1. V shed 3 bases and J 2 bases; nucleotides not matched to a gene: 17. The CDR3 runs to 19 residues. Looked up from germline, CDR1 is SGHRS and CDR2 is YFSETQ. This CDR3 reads CASSSPPGQGSRGTYEQYF. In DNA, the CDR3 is TGCGCCAGCAGCTCTCCCCCGGGACAGGGGTCTCGGGGAACCTACGAGCAGTACTTC. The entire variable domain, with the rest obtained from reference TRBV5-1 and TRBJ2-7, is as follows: KAGVTQTPRYLIKTRGQQVTLSCSPISGHRSVSWYQQTPGQGLQFLFEYFSETQRNKGNFPGRFSGRQFSNSRSEMNVSTLELGDSALYLCASSSPPGQGSRGTYEQYFGPGTRLTVT.

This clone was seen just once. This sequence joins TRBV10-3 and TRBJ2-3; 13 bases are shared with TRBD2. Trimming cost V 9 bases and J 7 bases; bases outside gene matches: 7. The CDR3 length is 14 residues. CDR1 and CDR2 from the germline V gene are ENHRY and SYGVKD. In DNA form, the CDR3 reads TGTGCCATTTCCGGGACTAGCGGGGTAAATACGCAGTATTTT. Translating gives CAISGTSGVNTQYF.

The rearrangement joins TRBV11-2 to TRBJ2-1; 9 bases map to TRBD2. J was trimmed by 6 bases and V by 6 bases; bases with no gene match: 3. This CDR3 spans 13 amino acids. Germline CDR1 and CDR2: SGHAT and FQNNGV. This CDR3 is CASSFSGGNEQFF. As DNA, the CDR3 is TGTGCCAGCAGTTTTAGCGGGGGCAATGAGCAGTTCTTC. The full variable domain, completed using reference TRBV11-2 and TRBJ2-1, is EAGVAQSPRYKIIEKRQSVAFWCNPISGHATLYWYQQILGQGPKLLIQFQNNGVVDDSQLPKDRFSAERLKGVDSTLKIQPAKLEDSAVYLCASSFSGGNEQFFGPGTRLTVL.

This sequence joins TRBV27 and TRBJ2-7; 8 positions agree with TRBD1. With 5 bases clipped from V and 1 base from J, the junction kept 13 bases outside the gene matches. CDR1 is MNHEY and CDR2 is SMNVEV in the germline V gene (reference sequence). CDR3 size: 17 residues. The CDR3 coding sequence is TGTGCCAGCAGTATACGGCCGGGGACAGGTCAGTCCTACGAGCAGTACTTC. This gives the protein CASSIRPGTGQSYEQYF.

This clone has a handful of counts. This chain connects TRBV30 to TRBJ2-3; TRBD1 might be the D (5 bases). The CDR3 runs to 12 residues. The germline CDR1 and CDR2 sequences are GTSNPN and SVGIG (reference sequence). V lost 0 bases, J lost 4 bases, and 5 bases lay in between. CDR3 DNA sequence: TGTGCCTGGAGTGTAGGGGCAGATACGCAGTATTTT. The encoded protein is CAWSVGADTQYF. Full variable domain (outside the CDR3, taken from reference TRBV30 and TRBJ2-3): SQTIHQWPATLVQPVGSPLSLECTVEGTSNPNLYWYRQAAGRGLQLLFYSVGIGQISSEVPQNLSASRPQDRQFILSSKKLLLSDSGFYLCAWSVGADTQYFGPGTRLTVL.

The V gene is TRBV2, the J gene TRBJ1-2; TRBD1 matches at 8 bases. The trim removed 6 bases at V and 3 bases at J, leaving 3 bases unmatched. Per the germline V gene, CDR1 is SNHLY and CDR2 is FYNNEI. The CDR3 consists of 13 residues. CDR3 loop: CASRTQGDYGYTF. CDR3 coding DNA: TGTGCCAGCAGAACACAGGGGGACTATGGCTACACCTTC. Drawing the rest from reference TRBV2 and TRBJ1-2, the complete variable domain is EPEVTQTPSHQVTQMGQEVILRCVPISNHLYFYWYRQILGQKVEFLVSFYNNEISEKSEIFDDQFSVERPDGSNFTLKIRSTKLEDSAMYFCASRTQGDYGYTFGSGTRLTVV.

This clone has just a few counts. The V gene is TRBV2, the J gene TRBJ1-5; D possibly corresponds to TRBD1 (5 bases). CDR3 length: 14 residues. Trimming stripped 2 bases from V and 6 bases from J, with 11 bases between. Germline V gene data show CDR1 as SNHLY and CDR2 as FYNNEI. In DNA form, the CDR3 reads TGTGCCAGCAGTGAAAATCAGGGAAGTCAGCCCCAGCATTTT. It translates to CASSENQGSQPQHF.

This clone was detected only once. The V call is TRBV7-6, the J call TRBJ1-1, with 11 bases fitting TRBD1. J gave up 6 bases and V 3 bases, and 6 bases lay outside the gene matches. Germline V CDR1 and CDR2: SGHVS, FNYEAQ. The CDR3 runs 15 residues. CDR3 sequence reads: CASSLWTGGFAEAFF. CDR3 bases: TGTGCCAGCAGCTTGTGGACAGGGGGCTTCGCTGAAGCTTTCTTT.

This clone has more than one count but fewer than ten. CDR3 nucleotides: TGTGCCAGCAGTTACTCCGGGACAGGGGGAGGTTCACCCCTCCACTTT. This sequence encodes CASSYSGTGGGSPLHF. This rearrangement joins TRBV6-5 to TRBJ1-6; 11 nucleotides agree with TRBD1. The junction had 4 bases not matched to a gene; V was cut back by 0 bases and J by 9 bases. The CDR3 runs to 16 residues. Looked up from germline, CDR1 is MNHEY and CDR2 is SVGAGI.

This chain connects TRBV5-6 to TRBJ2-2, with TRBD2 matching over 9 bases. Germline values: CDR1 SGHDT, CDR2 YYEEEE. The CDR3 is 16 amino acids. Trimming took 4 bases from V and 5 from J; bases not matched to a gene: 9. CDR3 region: CASSRLSGGTTGELFF. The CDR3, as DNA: TGTGCCAGCAGCCGACTAAGCGGGGGGACGACCGGGGAGCTGTTTTTT.

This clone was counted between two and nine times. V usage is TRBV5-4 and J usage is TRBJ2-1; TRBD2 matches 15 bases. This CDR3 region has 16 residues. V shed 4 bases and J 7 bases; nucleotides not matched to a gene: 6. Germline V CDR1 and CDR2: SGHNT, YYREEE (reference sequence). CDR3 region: CASSRTSGGAGNEQFF. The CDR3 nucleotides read TGTGCCAGCAGCAGGACTAGCGGGGGGGCCGGAAATGAGCAGTTCTTC.